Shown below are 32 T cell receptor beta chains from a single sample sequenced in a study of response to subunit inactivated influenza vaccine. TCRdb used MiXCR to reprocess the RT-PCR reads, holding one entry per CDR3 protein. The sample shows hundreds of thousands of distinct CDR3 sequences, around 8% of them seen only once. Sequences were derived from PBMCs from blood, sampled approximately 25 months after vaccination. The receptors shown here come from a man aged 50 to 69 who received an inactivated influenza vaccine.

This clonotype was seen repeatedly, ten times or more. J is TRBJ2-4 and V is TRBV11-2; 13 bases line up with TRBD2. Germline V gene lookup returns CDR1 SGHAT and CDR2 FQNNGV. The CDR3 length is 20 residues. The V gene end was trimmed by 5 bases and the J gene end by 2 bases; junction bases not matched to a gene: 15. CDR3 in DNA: TGTGCCAGCAGCCAGGGACTAGCGGGATTGGGCGCGCTGTCCAAAAACATTCAGTACTTC. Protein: CASSQGLAGLGALSKNIQYF.

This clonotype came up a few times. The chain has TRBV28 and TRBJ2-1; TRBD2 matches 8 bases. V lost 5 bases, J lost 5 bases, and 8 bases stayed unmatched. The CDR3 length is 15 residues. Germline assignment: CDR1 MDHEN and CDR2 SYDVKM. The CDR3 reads CASSQTSGAHNEQFF. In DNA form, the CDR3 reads TGTGCCAGCAGTCAAACTAGCGGTGCCCACAATGAGCAGTTCTTC.

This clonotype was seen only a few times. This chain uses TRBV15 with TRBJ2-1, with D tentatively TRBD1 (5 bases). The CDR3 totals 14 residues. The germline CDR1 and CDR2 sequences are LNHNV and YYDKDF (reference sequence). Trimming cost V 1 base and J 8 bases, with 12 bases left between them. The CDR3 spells CATSRGRGLDEQFF. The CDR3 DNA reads TGTGCCACCAGCAGAGGAAGGGGTCTGGATGAGCAGTTCTTC.

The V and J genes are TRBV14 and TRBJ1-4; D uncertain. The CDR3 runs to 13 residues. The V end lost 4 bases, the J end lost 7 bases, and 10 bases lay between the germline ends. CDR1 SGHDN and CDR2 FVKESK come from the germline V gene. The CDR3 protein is CASSRWTAEKLFF. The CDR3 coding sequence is TGTGCCAGCAGCCGTTGGACGGCTGAAAAACTGTTTTTT.

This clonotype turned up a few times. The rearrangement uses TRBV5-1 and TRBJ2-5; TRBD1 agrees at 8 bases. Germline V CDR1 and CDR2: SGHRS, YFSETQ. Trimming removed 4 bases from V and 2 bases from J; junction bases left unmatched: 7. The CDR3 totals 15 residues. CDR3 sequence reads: CASSLYRGRQETQYF. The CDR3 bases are TGCGCCAGCAGCCTATACAGGGGGAGACAAGAGACCCAGTACTTC.

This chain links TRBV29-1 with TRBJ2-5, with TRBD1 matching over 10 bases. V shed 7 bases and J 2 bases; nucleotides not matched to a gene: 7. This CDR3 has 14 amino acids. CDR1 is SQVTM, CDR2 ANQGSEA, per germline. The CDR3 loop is CSGGPGQGQETQYF. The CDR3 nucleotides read TGCAGCGGTGGACCGGGACAGGGGCAAGAGACCCAGTACTTC. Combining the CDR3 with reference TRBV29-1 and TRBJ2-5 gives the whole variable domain SAVISQKPSRDICQRGTSLTIQCQVDSQVTMMFWYRQQPGQSLTLIATANQGSEATYESGFVIDKFPISRPNLTFSTLTVSNMSPEDSSIYLCSGGPGQGQETQYFGPGTRLLVL.

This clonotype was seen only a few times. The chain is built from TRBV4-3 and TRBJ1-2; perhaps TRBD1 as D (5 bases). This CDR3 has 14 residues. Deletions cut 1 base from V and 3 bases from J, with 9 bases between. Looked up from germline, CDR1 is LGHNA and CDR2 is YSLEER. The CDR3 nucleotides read TGCGCCAGCAGCCAAGGCGTAGGGGACTATGGCTACACCTTC. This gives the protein CASSQGVGDYGYTF.

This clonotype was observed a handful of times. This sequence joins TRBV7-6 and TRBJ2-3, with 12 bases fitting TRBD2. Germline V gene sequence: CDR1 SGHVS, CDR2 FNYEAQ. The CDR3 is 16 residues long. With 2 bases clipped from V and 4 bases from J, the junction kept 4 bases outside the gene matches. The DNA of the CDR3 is TGTGCCAGCAGCTTACTAGCGGGAGGGCCAGCAGATACGCAGTATTTT. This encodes CASSLLAGGPADTQYF.

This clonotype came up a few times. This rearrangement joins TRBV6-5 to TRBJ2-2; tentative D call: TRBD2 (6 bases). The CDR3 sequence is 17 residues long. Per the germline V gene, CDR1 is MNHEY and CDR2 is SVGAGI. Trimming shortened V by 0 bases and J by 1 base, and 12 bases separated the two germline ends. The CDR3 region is CASSYSTGLRNTGELFF. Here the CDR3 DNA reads TGTGCCAGCAGTTACTCGACGGGACTCAGGAACACCGGGGAGCTGTTTTTT.

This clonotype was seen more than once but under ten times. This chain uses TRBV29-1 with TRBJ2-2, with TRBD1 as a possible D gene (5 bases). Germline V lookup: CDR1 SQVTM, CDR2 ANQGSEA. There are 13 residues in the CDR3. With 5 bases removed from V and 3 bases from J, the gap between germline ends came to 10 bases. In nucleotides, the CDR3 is TGCAGCGTTCAGGGATCTCACACCGGGGAGCTGTTTTTT. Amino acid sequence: CSVQGSHTGELFF.

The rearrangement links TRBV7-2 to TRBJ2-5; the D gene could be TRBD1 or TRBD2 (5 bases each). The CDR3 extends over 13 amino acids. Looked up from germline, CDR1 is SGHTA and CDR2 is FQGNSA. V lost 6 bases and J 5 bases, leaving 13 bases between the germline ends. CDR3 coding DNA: TGTGCCAGCAGTTCCCCCTGGGGGGAGACCCAGTACTTC. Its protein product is CASSSPWGETQYF.

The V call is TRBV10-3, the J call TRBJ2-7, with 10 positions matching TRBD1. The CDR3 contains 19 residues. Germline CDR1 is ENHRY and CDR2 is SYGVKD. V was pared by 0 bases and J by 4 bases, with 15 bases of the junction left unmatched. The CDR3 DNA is TGTGCCATCAGTGAGTCCGGGACAGGGGAAAAGCCGACCCTATACGAGCAGTACTTC. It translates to CAISESGTGEKPTLYEQYF.

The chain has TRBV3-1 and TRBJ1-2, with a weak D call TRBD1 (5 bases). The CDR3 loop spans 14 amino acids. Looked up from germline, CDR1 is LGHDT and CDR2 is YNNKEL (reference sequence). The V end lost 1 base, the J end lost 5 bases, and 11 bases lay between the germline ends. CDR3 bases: TGTGCCAGCAGCCAAGCAGGGCAGCCGTATGGCTACACCTTC. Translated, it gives CASSQAGQPYGYTF.

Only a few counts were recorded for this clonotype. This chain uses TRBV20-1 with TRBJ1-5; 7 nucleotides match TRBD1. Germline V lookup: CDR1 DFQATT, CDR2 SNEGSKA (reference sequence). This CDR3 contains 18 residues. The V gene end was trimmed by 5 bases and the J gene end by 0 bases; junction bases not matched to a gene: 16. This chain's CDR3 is CSAQGRTGHSNSNQPQHF. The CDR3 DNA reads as TGCAGTGCTCAGGGGCGGACAGGTCATTCGAATAGCAATCAGCCCCAGCATTTT.

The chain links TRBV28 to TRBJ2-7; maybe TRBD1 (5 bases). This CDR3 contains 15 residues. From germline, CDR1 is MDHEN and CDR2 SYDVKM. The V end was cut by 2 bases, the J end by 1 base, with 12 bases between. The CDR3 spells CASSLDSSWSYEQYF. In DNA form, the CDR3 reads TGTGCCAGCAGTTTAGACAGTTCTTGGTCCTACGAGCAGTACTTC.

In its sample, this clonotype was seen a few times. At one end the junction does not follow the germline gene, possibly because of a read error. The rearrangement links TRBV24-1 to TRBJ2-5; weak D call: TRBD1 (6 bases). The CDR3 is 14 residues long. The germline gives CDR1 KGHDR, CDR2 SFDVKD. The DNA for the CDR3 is TGTGCCACCAGTGAAACAGGGCATGACGAGAACCAGTACTTC. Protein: CATSETGHDENQYF.

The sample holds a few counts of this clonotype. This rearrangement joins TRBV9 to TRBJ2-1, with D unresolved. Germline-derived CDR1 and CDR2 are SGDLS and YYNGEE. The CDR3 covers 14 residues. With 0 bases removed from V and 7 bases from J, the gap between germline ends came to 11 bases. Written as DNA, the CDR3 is TGTGCCAGCAGCGTAGGGTCTCTTTCTAATGAGCAGTTCTTC. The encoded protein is CASSVGSLSNEQFF.

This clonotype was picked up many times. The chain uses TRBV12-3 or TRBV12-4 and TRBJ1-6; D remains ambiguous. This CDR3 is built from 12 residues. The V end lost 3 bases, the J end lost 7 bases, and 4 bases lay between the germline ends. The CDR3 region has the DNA TGTGCCAGCAGTTTCTTGAATTCACCCCTCCACTTT. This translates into CASSFLNSPLHF.

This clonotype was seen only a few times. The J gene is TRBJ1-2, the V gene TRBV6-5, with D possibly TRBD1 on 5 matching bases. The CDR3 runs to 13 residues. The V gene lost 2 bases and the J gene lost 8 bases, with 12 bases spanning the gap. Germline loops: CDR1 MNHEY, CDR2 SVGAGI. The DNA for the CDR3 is TGTGCCAGCAGTTACGGGCAGGGCAGGGGCTACACCTTC. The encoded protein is CASSYGQGRGYTF.

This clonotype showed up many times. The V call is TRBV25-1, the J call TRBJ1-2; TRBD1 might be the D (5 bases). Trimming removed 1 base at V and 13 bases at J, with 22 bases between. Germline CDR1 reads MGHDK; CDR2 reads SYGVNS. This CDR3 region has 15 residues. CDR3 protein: CASSEWGQGVPSPTF. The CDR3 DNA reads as TGTGCCAGCAGTGAATGGGGCCAAGGGGTCCCTTCACCCACCTTC.

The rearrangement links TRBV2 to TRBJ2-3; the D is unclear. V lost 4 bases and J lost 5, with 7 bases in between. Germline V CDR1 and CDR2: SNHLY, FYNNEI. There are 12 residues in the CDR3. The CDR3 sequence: CASSVLEDTQYF. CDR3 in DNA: TGTGCCAGCAGTGTATTGGAAGATACGCAGTATTTT.

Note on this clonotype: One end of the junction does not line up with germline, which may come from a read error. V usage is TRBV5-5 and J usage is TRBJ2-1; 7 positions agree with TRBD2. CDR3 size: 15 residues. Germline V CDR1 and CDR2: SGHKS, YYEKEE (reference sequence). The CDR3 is CASSSTSLSNNEQFF. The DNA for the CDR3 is TGTGCCAGCAGCTCGACTAGCCTCTCCAACAATGAGCAGTTCTTC.

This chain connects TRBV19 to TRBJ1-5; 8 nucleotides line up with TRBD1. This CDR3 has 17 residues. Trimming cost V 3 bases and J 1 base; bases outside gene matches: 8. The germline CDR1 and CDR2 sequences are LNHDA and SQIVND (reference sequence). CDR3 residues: CASSMRTGRSSNQPQHF. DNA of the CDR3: TGTGCCAGTAGTATGAGGACAGGGAGGTCAAGCAATCAGCCCCAGCATTTT.

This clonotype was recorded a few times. The CDR3 DNA reads as TGCAGTGCCACGGGACTAGCGGGACTCTACAATGAGCAGTTCTTC. Translating it yields CSATGLAGLYNEQFF. The chain couples TRBV20-1 to TRBJ2-1; TRBD2 agrees at 13 bases. Germline V gene data show CDR1 as DFQATT and CDR2 as SNEGSKA (reference sequence). V shed 6 bases, J shed 3 bases, and the junction held 5 bases outside the gene matches. The length of the CDR3 is 15 residues.

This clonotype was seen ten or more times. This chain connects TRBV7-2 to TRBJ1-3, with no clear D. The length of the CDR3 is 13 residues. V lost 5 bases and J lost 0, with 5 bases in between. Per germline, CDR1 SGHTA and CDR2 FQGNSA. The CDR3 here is CASSQVSGNTIYF. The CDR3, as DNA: TGTGCCAGCAGCCAAGTCTCTGGAAACACCATATATTTT.

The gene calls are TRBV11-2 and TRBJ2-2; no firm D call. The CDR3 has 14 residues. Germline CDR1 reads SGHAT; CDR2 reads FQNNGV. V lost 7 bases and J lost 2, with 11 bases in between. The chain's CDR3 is CASNPLRNTGELFF. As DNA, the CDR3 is TGTGCCAGCAACCCCCTCCGCAACACCGGGGAGCTGTTTTTT.

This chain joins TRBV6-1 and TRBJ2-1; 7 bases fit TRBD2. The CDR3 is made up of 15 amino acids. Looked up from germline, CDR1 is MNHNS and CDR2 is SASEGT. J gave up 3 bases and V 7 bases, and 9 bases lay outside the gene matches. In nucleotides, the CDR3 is TGTGCCAGCACCGTAGCGGGTCCGGACTACAATGAGCAGTTCTTC. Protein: CASTVAGPDYNEQFF.

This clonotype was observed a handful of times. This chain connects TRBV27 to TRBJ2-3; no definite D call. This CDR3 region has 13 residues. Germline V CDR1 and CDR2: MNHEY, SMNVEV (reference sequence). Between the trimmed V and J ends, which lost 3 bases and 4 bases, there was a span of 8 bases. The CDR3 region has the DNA TGTGCCAGCAGTTTTTTTTCGGCAGATACGCAGTATTTT. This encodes CASSFFSADTQYF.

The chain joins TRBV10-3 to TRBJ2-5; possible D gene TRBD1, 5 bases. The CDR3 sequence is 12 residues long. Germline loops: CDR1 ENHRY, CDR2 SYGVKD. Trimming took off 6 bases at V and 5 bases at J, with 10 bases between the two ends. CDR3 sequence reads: CAISQGRETQYF. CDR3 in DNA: TGTGCCATCAGCCAGGGAAGGGAGACCCAGTACTTC.

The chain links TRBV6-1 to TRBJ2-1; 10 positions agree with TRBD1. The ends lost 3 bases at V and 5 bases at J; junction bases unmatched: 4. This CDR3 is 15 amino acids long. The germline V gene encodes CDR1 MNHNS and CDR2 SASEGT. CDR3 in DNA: TGTGCCAGCAGTGAGGGACAGGGGATTCACAATGAGCAGTTCTTC. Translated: CASSEGQGIHNEQFF.

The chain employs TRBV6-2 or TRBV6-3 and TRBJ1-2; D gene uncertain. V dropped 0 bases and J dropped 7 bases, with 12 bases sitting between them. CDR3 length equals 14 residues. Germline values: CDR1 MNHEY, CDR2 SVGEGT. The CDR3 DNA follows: TGTGCCAGCAGTTACTCGAGAGGTACGGCTGGCTACACCTTC. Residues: CASSYSRGTAGYTF.

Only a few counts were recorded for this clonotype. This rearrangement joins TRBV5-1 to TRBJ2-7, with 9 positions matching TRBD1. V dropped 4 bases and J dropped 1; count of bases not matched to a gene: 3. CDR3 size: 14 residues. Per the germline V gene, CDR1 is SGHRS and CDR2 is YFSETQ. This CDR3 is CASSVDRGSYEQYF. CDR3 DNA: TGCGCCAGCAGCGTGGACAGGGGATCCTACGAGCAGTACTTC.